The 3 T cell receptor beta chains below all came from one sample that was sequenced in a study of blood T cell repertoires in COVID-19. Assay: immunoSEQ multiplex PCR; the TCRdb copy retains only in-frame clones and omits some. The sample gives 200,000 or so clones, roughly 80% of which show up once; less than 9.5% is in the top ten. The sequenced material came from PBMCs or T cells enriched from blood (not recorded which). The source of these receptors is a man in his forties who had recovered from COVID-19.

V is TRBV5-1 and J is TRBJ2-7, with 8 bases aligning to TRBD1. This CDR3 is built from 15 residues. CDR1 and CDR2 from the germline V gene are SGHRS and YFSETQ. V shed 3 bases and J 3 bases; nucleotides not matched to a gene: 8. DNA of the CDR3: TGCGCCAGCAGCTGGGGTCTACAGGGGGTCTACGAGCAGTACTTC. Encoded protein: CASSWGLQGVYEQYF.

The chain is built from TRBV4-1 and TRBJ2-5; 10 nucleotides line up with TRBD2. The CDR3 spans 14 residues. Germline assignment: CDR1 MGHRA and CDR2 YSYEKL. The junction had 9 bases not matched to a gene; V was cut back by 7 bases and J by 7 bases. The CDR3 sequence: CASKASGGAGTQYF. Here the CDR3 DNA reads TGCGCCAGCAAGGCTAGCGGGGGCGCCGGGACCCAGTACTTC.

This clone has a handful of counts. V gene TRBV18 combines with J gene TRBJ2-7, with TRBD1 identical over 12 bases. This CDR3 region has 15 residues. V dropped 6 bases and J dropped 6; count of bases not matched to a gene: 9. Looked up from germline, CDR1 is KGHSH and CDR2 is LQKENI. This chain's CDR3 is CASSLTGTGGSEQYF. The CDR3 DNA sequence: TGTGCCAGCTCTCTCACCGGGACAGGGGGCTCCGAGCAGTACTTC.